This TCR beta chain was sequenced in a study of blood T cell repertoires in COVID-19. The overall study: Collection of acute and convalescent COVID-19 samples took place in the United States, Italy and Spain. T cells, B-cell-depleted T cells, or PBMCs supplied cDNA or gDNA.

As originally analysed: Reference gene primer amplification in the assay estimated nucleated cell counts. Produced via immunoSEQ multiplex PCR; TCRdb's table is partial and in-frame only. The V and J calls and clone size are taken from that table; D and trimming were inferred from the DNA. The data show about 270,000 clones, with about 85% seen just once and about 4.1% held by the top ten. CDR3 length: 15 residues. CDR1 and CDR2 from the germline V gene are SGDLS and YYNGEE. Trimming stripped 0 bases from V and 4 bases from J, with 13 bases between. The chain is built from TRBV9 and TRBJ1-1; maybe TRBD1 (6 bases). Specimen: peripheral blood. This TCR came from a man aged 55 to 70 who had recovered from COVID-19. CDR3 nucleotide sequence: TGTGCCAGCAGCGTAGATCCCGAGGGGGTCACTGAAGCTTTCTTT. Translation: CASSVDPEGVTEAFF.